The present T cell receptor (beta chain) was sequenced within a study of T-cell memory formation after mild COVID-19. Study findings and constraints: CD8+ contracting clones occupied EMRA, while CD4+ ones occupied mainly CM and EM.

TCRdb passed the 5' RACE reads through MiXCR, listing each CDR3 protein once. The repertoire consists of roughly 550,000 distinct CDR3 sequences, with about 20% occurring once and the leading ten covering around 12%. This CDR3 spans 18 amino acids. With V trimmed by 0 bases and J by 6 bases, 7 bases remained unmatched. Germline assignment: CDR1 SGHVS and CDR2 FNYEAQ. A word on this clonotype: Antigen unknown.

The rearrangement links TRBV7-6 to TRBJ2-3, with 15 bases aligning to TRBD2. This TCR derives from an adult woman who had mild COVID-19 (a few samples of this study predate the infection). Cell type and time point are not known. The sample taken for sequencing was PBMCs or a T cell subset sorted from them (not recorded which). DNA for the CDR3: TGTGCCAGCAGCTTAGCCGGACTAGCGGGAGGGGCCAGGGATACGCAGTATTTT. Encoded protein: CASSLAGLAGGARDTQYF.